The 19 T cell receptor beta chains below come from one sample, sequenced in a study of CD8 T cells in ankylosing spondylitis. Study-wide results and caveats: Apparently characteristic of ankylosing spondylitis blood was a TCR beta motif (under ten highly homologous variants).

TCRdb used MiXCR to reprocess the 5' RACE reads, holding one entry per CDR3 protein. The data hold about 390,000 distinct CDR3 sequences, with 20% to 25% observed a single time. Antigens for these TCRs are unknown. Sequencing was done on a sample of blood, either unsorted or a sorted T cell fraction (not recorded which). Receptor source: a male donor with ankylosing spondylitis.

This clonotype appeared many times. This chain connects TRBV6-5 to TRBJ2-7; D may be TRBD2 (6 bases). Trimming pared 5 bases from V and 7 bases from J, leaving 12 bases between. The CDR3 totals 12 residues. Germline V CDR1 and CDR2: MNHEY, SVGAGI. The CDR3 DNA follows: TGTGCCAGCAGTCCCTTTGCGGGAGAGCAGTACTTC. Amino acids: CASSPFAGEQYF.

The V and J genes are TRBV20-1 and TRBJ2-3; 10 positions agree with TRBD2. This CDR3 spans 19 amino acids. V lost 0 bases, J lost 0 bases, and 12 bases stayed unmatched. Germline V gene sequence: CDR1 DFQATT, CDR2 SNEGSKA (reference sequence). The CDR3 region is CSARDRGAISGRSTDTQYF. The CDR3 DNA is TGCAGTGCTAGAGATCGCGGGGCCATTAGCGGGAGGAGCACAGATACGCAGTATTTT.

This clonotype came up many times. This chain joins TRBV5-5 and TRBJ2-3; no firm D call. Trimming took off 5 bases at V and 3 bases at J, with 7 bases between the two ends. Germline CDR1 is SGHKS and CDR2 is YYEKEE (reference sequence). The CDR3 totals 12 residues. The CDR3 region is CASRRATDTQYF. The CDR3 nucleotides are TGTGCCAGCAGACGGGCAACAGATACGCAGTATTTT.

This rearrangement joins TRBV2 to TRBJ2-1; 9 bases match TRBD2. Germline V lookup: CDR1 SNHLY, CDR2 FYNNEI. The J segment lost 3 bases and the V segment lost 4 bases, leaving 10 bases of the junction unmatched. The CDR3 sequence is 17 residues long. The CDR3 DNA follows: TGTGCCAGCAGTGGATTCGGGGTGCGGGAGGGCTACAATGAGCAGTTCTTC. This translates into CASSGFGVREGYNEQFF. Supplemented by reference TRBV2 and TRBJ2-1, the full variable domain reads EPEVTQTPSHQVTQMGQEVILRCVPISNHLYFYWYRQILGQKVEFLVSFYNNEISEKSEIFDDQFSVERPDGSNFTLKIRSTKLEDSAMYFCASSGFGVREGYNEQFFGPGTRLTVL.

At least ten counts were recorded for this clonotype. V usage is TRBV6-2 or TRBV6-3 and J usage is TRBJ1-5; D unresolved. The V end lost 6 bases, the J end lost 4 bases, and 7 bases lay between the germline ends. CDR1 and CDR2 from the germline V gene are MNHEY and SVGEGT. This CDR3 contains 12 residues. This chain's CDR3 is CASRDGNQPQHF. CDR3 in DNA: TGTGCCAGCAGGGACGGTAATCAGCCCCAGCATTTT.

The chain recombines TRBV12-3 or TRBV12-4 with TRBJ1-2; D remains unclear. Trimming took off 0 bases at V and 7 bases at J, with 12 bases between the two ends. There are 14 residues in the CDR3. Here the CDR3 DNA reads TGTGCCAGCAGTTTAGCCATCGGCTTTTCTGGCTACACCTTC. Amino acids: CASSLAIGFSGYTF.

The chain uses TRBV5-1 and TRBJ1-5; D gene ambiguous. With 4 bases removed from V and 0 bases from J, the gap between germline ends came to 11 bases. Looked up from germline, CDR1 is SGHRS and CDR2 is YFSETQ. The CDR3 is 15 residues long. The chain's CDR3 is CASSPTADSNQPQHF. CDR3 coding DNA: TGCGCCAGCAGCCCAACAGCGGATAGCAATCAGCCCCAGCATTTT.

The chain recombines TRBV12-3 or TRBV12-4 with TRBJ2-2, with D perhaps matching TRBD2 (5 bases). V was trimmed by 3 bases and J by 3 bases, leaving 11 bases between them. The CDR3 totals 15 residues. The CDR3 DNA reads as TGTGCCAGCAGTTTTCGGGGATTAGACACCGGGGAGCTGTTTTTT. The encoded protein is CASSFRGLDTGELFF.

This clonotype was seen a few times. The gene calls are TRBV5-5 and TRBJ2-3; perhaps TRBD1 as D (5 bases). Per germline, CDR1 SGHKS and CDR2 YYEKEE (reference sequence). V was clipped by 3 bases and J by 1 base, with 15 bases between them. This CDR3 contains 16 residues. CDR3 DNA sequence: TGTGCCAGCAGCTGGGGTCAGGGTGAAGGCACAGATACGCAGTATTTT. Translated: CASSWGQGEGTDTQYF.

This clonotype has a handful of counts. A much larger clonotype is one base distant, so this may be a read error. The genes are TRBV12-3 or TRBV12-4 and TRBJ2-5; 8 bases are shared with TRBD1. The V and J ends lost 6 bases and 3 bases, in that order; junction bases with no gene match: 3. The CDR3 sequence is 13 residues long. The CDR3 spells CASSRGQEETQYF. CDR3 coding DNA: TGTGCCAGCAGCCGGGGACAGGAAGAGACCCAGTACTTC.

The CDR3 protein is CASSQRGTYHEQYF. CDR3 nucleotide sequence: TGCGCCAGCAGCCAGCGAGGGACGTACCACGAGCAGTACTTC. The V call is TRBV4-1, the J call TRBJ2-7; D may match TRBD1 or TRBD2 (5 bases each). Germline loops: CDR1 MGHRA, CDR2 YSYEKL. The V end was cut by 3 bases, the J end by 5 bases, with 14 bases between. The CDR3 runs to 14 residues.

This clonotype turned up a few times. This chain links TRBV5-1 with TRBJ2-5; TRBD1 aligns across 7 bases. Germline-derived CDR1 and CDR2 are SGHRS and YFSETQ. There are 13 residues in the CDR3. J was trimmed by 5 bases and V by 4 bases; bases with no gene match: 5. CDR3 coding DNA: TGCGCCAGCAGCGGAGGACAGGCGGAGACCCAGTACTTC. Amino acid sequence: CASSGGQAETQYF.

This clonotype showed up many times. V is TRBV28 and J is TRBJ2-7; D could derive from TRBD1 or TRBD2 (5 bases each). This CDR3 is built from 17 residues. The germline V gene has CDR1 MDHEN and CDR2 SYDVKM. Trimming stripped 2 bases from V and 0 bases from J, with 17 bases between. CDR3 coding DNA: TGTGCCAGCAGTTTAAACCTCAGGGACGCGAGCTCCTACGAGCAGTACTTC. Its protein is CASSLNLRDASSYEQYF.

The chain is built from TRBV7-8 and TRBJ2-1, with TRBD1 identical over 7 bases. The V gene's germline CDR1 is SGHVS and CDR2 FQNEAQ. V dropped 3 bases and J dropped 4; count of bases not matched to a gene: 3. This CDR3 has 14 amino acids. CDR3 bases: TGTGCCAGCAGCTTCCGGGACAGATACAATGAGCAGTTCTTC. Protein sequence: CASSFRDRYNEQFF.

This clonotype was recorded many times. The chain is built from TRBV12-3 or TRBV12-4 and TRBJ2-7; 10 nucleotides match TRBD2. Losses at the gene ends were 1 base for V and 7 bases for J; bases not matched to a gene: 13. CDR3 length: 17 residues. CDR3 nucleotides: TGTGCCAGCAGTTTAGTACTACGGACTAGCGGTTACCTGGAGCAGTACTTC. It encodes CASSLVLRTSGYLEQYF.

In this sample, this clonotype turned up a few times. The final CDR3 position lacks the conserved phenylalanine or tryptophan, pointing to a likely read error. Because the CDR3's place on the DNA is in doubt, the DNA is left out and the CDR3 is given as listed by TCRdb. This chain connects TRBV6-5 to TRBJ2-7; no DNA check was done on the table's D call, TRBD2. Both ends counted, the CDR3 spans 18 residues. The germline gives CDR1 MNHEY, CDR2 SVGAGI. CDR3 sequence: CASSYSATSGRALQVDLS.

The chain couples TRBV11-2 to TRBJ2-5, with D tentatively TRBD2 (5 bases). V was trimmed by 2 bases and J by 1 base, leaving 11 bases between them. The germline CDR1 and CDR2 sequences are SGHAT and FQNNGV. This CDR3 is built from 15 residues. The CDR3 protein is CASSLQAVSQETQYF. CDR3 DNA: TGTGCCAGCAGCTTACAAGCGGTTTCCCAAGAGACCCAGTACTTC.

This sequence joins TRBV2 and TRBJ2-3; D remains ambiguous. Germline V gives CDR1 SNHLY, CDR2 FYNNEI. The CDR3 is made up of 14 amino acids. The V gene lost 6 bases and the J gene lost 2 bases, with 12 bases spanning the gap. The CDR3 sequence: CASRSRLVTDTQYF. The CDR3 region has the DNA TGTGCCAGCAGGTCGCGGTTAGTCACAGATACGCAGTATTTT.

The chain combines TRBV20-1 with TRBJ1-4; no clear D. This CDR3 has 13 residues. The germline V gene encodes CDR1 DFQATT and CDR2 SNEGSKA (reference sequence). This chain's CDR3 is CSPSQATNEKLFF. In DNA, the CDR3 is TGCAGCCCTAGTCAGGCGACAAATGAAAAACTGTTTTTT.